The rows below give T cell receptor beta chains drawn from one sample of a study of OX40 agonist ivuxolimab in advanced cancers. TCRdb keeps only in-frame clones here, not all; method: immunoSEQ multiplex PCR. In the table there are 40,000 to 60,000 clones, 65% to 85% of which are singletons. Sequencing used CD4+ or CD8+ T cells sorted from blood, obtained in a trial of the OX40 agonist ivuxolimab. The origin of the receptors is an adult with an advanced solid tumor such as melanoma, head and neck, liver or kidney cancer. Each CDR3 is given with its conserved first and last residue. The D gene is left open where the match is weak. Clone size is stated in some rows and not others, as once, few, many or a class when expanded.

v_call,d_call,j_call,cdr3_length,clone_size,cdr3_aa,cdr3_nt
TRBV12-5,.,TRBJ2-7,11,.,CASGKTGEQYF,TGTGCTAGTGGTAAGACAGGCGAGCAGTACTTC
TRBV4-3,.,TRBJ2-3,18,.,CASSLDQNTGRYTDTQYF,TGCGCCAGCAGCCTCGACCAGAATACAGGTAGATATACAGATACGCAGTATTTT
TRBV6-1,.,TRBJ2-5,16,.,CASSEERPGVQETQYF,TGTGCCAGCAGTGAAGAGAGGCCAGGGGTCCAAGAGACCCAGTACTTC
TRBV6-4,TRBD1,TRBJ2-1,15,.,CASSRGGQGSHEQFF,TGTGCCAGCAGTCGAGGGGGACAGGGGTCGCATGAGCAGTTCTTC
TRBV5-1,TRBD1,TRBJ2-3,16,few,CASHFGQGTSTDTQYF,TGCGCCAGCCATTTCGGACAGGGTACTAGCACAGATACGCAGTATTTT
TRBV28,TRBD2,TRBJ2-1,15,.,CASSSRAGGDNEQFF,TGTGCCAGCAGTTCCCGAGCGGGGGGGGACAATGAGCAGTTCTTC
TRBV5-6,.,TRBJ1-1,12,.,CASSLDRTEAFF,TGTGCCAGCAGCTTGGACAGGACTGAAGCTTTCTTT
TRBV7-3,TRBD1,TRBJ1-1,17,.,CASSRGTGGRRNTEAFF,TGTGCCAGCAGCAGAGGGACAGGGGGCCGGAGGAACACTGAAGCTTTCTTT
TRBV9,.,TRBJ2-2,16,.,CASRATGGAYTGELFF,TGCGCCAGCAGAGCGACCGGAGGGGCTTATACCGGGGAGCTGTTTTTT
TRBV7-6,.,TRBJ2-5,14,.,CASSKTFNQETQYF,TGTGCCAGCAGTAAGACATTCAACCAAGAGACCCAGTACTTC
TRBV6-4,TRBD1,TRBJ2-2,15,.,CASRPGQGLTGELFF,TGTGCCAGCAGACCGGGACAGGGACTAACCGGGGAGCTGTTTTTT
TRBV27,TRBD2,TRBJ2-7,14,.,CASSTSGGSYEQYF,TGTGCCAGCAGCACGAGCGGGGGATCCTACGAGCAGTACTTC
TRBV4-3,.,TRBJ1-2,15,once,CASSQLSGGSGGYTF,TGCGCCAGCAGCCAACTTTCCGGGGGCTCGGGTGGCTACACCTTC
TRBV10-3,.,TRBJ2-2,11,.,CATQASGELFF,TGTGCCACCCAAGCATCCGGGGAGCTGTTTTTT
TRBV4-2,.,TRBJ1-2,15,.,CASSQEVVTEYGYTF,TGTGCCAGCAGCCAAGAGGTAGTGACGGAGTATGGCTACACCTTC
TRBV27,.,TRBJ1-6,17,once,CASTRRGGTESYSPLHF,TGTGCCAGCACCCGTCGGGGGGGGACCGAATCTTATTCACCCCTCCACTTT
TRBV19,TRBD1,TRBJ2-2,17,.,CASSIDATGVGTGELFF,TGTGCCAGTAGTATAGATGCGACAGGGGTGGGGACCGGGGAGCTGTTTTTT